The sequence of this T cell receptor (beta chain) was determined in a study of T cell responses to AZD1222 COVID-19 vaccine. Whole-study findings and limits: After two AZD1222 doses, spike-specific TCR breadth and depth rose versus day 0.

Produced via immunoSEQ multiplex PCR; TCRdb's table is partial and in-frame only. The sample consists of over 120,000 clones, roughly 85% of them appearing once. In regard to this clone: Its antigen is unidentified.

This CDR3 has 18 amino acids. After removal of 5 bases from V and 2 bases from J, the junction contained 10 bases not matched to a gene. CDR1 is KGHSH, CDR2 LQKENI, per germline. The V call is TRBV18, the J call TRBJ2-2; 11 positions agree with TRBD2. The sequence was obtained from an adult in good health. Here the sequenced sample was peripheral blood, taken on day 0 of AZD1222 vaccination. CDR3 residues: CASSATSGTHENTGELFF. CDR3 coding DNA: TGTGCCAGCTCAGCGACTAGCGGGACTCACGAAAACACCGGGGAGCTGTTTTTT. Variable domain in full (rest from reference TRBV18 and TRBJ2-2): NAGVMQNPRHLVRRRGQEARLRCSPMKGHSHVYWYRQLPEEGLKFMVYLQKENIIDESGMPKERFSAEFPKEGPSILRIQQVVRGDSAAYFCASSATSGTHENTGELFFGEGSRLTVL.